The T cell receptor (beta chain) under discussion was sequenced for a study of T cell responses to AZD1222 COVID-19 vaccine. Using immunoSEQ multiplex PCR, the repertoire was profiled, and TCRdb retains in-frame clones only, with some absent. The repertoire holds about 160,000 clones, 91% seen once, with around 2% in the top ten. This clonotype was sampled from an adult in good health. The sequencing here drew on peripheral blood, taken on day 0 of AZD1222 vaccination.

CDR3: CASSLNRAEAFF. The CDR3 DNA follows: TGTGCCAGCAGCTTAAATAGGGCCGAAGCTTTCTTT. The chain uses TRBV11-2 and TRBJ1-1; no definite D call. Germline loops: CDR1 SGHAT, CDR2 FQNNGV. The V gene lost 2 bases and the J gene lost 8 bases, with 9 bases spanning the gap. CDR3 length: 12 residues. Filled out from reference TRBV11-2 and TRBJ1-1, the complete variable domain reads EAGVAQSPRYKIIEKRQSVAFWCNPISGHATLYWYQQILGQGPKLLIQFQNNGVVDDSQLPKDRFSAERLKGVDSTLKIQPAKLEDSAVYLCASSLNRAEAFFGQGTRLTVV.